Listed here is a single T cell receptor (beta chain). Its antigen remains unidentified. The same CDR3 arises from other DNA sequences in this sample as well. The data are from a study of beta chain features in type 1 diabetes. The authors reverse transcribed all of the isolated RNA, so sequencing captured expressed TCRB transcripts. Assay: immunoSEQ multiplex PCR; the TCRdb copy retains only in-frame clones and omits some. The sample consists of 620,000 or so clones, 15% to 18% of them appearing once. The CDR3 is 11 amino acids. The V end was cut by 4 bases, the J end by 2 bases, with 3 bases between. Germline V gene sequence: CDR1 SGHRS, CDR2 YFSETQ. Broader study findings: Insertion counts at VDJ junctions were lower in type 1 diabetes patients, who also showed more deletions there. HLA effects on TCRB rearrangement stayed unresolved here. It was among patients, rather than healthy donors, that naive, central memory and Treg TCRB repertoires appeared more similar. It was possible that PCR favored shorter templates, equally so in patients and controls.

This clonotype originated in a young man in good health. Specimen: naive CD4+ T cells from blood. V usage is TRBV5-1 and J usage is TRBJ1-1; D unresolved. CDR3 DNA sequence: TGCGCCAGCAGCCAAAACACTGAAGCTTTCTTT. Translated: CASSQNTEAFF.